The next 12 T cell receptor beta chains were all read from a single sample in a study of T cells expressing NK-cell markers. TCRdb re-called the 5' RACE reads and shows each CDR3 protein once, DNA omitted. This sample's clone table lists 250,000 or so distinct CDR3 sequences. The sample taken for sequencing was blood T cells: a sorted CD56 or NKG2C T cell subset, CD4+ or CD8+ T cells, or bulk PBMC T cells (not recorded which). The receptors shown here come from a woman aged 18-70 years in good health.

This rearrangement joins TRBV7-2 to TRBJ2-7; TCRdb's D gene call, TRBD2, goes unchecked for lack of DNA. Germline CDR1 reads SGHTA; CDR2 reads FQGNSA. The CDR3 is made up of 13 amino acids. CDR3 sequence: CASSHPSGRGQYF.

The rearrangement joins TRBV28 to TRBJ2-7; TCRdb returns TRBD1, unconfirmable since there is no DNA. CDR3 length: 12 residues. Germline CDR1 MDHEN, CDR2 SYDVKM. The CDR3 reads CASTGVAYEQYF.

CDR3 amino acids: CASSLGSGGYSPLHF. This chain links TRBV12-3 or TRBV12-4 with TRBJ1-6; without DNA, the TCRdb call of TRBD1 cannot be checked. The CDR3 sequence is 15 residues long.

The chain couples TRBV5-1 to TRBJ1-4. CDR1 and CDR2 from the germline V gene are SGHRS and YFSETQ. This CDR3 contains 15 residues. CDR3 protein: CASSPQWYPNEKLFF.

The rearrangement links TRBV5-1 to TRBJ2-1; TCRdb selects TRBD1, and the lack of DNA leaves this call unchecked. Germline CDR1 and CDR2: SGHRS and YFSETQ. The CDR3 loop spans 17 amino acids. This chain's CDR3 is CASSLKAGTGSYNEQFF.

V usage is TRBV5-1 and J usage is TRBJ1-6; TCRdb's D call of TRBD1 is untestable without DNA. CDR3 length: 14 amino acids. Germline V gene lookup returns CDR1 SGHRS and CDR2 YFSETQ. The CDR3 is CASSFGTGGSPLHF.

CDR3 loop: CASRLYRATGELFF. The chain recombines TRBV27 with TRBJ2-2; TCRdb picks TRBD1, but there is no DNA to check that call. Germline V gives CDR1 MNHEY, CDR2 SMNVEV (reference sequence). CDR3 size: 14 residues.

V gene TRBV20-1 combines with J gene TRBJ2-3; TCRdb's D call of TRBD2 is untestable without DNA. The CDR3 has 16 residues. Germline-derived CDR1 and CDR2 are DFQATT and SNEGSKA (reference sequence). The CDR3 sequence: CSANPLAGGPLYTQYF.

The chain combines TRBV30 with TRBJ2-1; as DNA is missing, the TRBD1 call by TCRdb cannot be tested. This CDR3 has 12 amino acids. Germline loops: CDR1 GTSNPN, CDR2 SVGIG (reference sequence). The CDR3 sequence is CAWTTGPDEQFF.

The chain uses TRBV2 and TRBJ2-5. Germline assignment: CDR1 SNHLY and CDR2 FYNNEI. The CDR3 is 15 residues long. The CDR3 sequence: CASSAWGNRQETQYF.

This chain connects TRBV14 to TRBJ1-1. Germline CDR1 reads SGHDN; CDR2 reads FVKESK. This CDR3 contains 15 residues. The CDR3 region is CASSHIRGGSTEAFF.

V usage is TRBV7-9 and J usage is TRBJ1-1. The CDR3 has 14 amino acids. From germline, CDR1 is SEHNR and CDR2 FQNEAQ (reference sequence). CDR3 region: CASSLRQGKPEAFF.